This TCR beta chain was obtained from a study of blood T cell repertoires in COVID-19. Only in-frame clones appear in the TCRdb table, and some are missing; sequencing was by immunoSEQ multiplex PCR. This repertoire shows some 150,000 clones, roughly 84% found once; its top ten account for about 5.8%. The CDR3 runs to 18 residues. V was clipped by 4 bases and J by 3 bases; unmatched bases: 17. Germline V gene lookup returns CDR1 KGHSH and CDR2 LQKENI. In this sample, this clone turned up a few times. Participants, about 18 to 89 years old, spanned around 26 US areas. Participants were placed into cohorts based on the clinical history they reported.

The clonotype originates from a woman in her fifties or sixties who had been exposed to COVID-19. The rearrangement links TRBV18 to TRBJ1-1, with TRBD1 matching 7 bases. The sample comprised PBMCs or T cells enriched from blood (not recorded which). The CDR3 nucleotides are TGTGCCAGCTCACGGTCGACAGGGCGGGGAAATGGGCACACTGAAGCTTTCTTT. Residues: CASSRSTGRGNGHTEAFF. Together with reference TRBV18 and TRBJ1-1, the CDR3 gives the full variable domain: NAGVMQNPRHLVRRRGQEARLRCSPMKGHSHVYWYRQLPEEGLKFMVYLQKENIIDESGMPKERFSAEFPKEGPSILRIQQVVRGDSAAYFCASSRSTGRGNGHTEAFFGQGTRLTVV.